The clone carrying this T cell receptor (beta chain) was counted ten times or more. The data were taken from a study of neurological immune-mediated disorders. With 10-nucleotide random UMIs included, cDNA was synthesized by 5'RACE. TCRdb fed the 5' RACE reads into MiXCR, producing one record per CDR3 protein. Among 70,000 to 95,000 distinct CDR3 sequences listed, around 14% were seen once. Germline V gene sequence: CDR1 SGHTA, CDR2 FQGNSA. Deletions cut 5 bases from V and 6 bases from J, with 5 bases between. This CDR3 spans 11 amino acids. Time point meaning: longitudinal time-point 2. The chain recombines TRBV7-2 with TRBJ2-1; no clear D gene. Sequencing input: PBMCs. This sequence was found in a female donor with HTLV-1-associated myelopathy (HAM/TSP). The CDR3 here is CASSLINEQFF. The CDR3 region has the DNA TGTGCCAGCAGCCTGATCAATGAGCAGTTCTTC.